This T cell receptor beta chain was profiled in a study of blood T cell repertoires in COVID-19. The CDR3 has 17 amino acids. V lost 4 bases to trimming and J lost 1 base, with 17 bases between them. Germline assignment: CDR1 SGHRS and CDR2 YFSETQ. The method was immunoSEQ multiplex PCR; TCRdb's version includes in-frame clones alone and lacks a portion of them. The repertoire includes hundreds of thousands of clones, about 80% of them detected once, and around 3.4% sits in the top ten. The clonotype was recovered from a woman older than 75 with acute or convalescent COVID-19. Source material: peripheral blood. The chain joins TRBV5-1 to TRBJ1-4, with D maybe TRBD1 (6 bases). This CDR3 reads CASSPGTNVRTNEKLFF. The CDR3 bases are TGCGCCAGCAGCCCCGGGACAAACGTAAGAACTAATGAAAAACTGTTTTTT.